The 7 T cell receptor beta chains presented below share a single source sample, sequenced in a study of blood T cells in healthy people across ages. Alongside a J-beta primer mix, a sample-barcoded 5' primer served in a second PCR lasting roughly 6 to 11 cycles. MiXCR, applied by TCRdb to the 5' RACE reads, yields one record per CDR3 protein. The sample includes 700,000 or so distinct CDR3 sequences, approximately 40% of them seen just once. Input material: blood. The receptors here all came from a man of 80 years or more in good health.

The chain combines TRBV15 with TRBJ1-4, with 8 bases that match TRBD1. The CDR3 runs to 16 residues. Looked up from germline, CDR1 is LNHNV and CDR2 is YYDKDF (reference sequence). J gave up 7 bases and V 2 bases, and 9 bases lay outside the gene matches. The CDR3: CATSRPGQGGGEKLFF. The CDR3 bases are TGTGCCACCAGCAGACCCGGACAGGGAGGAGGTGAAAAACTGTTTTTT.

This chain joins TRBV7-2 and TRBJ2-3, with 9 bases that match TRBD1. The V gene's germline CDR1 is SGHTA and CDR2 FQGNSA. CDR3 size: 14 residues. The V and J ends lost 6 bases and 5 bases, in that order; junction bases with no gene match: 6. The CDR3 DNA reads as TGTGCCAGCAGGAGGGACAGGGCGGGAGATACGCAGTATTTT. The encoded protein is CASRRDRAGDTQYF.

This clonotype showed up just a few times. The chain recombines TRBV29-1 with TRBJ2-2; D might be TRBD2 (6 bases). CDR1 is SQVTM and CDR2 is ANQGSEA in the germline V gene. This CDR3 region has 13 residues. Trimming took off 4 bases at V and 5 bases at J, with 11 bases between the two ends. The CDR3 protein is CSVAKLATGELFF. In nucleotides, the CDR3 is TGCAGCGTTGCCAAACTAGCAACCGGGGAGCTGTTTTTT.

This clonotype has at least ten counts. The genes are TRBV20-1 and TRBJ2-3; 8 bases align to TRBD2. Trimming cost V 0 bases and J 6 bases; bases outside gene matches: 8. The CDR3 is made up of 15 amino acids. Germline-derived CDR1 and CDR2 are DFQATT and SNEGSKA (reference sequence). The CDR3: CSARDLAGGWDTQYF. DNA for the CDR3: TGCAGTGCTAGAGATCTAGCGGGTGGATGGGATACGCAGTATTTT.

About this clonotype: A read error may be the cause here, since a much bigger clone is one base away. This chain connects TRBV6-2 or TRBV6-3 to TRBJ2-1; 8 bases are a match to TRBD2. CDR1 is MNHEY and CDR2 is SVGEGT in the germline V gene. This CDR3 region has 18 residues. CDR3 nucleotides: TGTACCAGCAGTTCCCGGGTTAGCGGGGCGAGCTCCTACAATGAGCAGTTCTTC. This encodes CTSSSRVSGASSYNEQFF.

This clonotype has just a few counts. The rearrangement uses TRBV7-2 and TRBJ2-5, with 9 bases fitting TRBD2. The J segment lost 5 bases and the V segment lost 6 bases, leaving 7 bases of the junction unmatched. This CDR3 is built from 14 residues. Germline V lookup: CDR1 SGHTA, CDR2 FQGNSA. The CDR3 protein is CASRASGARETQYF. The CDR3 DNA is TGTGCCAGCAGGGCTAGCGGGGCACGGGAGACCCAGTACTTC.

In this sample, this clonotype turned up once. CDR3: CASSSREHQPQHF. CDR3 nucleotides: TGTGCCAGCAGTTCCAGGGAACATCAGCCCCAGCATTTT. J is TRBJ1-5 and V is TRBV27, with D possibly TRBD1 on 5 matching bases. The V and J ends lost 4 bases and 5 bases respectively, with 9 bases between them. The CDR3 has 13 residues. Germline-derived CDR1 and CDR2 are MNHEY and SMNVEV (reference sequence).